Listed below are T cell receptor beta chains from one sample, sequenced in a study of shared clonotypes between healthy human individuals. TCRdb's table, derived via immunoSEQ multiplex PCR, lists solely in-frame clones and lacks some. This table has approximately 810,000 clones, 80% to 95% appearing once. Material: naive CD8+ T cells sorted from blood. Receptors originate from a man aged 30-40 years in good health. Both conserved end residues are part of each CDR3. D genes are given only for firm matches. Clone size, where shown, is once, few, many, or a class for clones that have expanded.

V gene	J gene	clone size	D gene	CDR3 DNA	CDR3 protein
TRBV7-9	TRBJ2-1	-	-	TGTGCCAGCAGCTCACCGAAGCGGACCAACTCCTACAATGAGCAGTTCTTC	CASSSPKRTNSYNEQFF
TRBV11-2	TRBJ2-7	few	-	TGTGCCAGCAGCCCCAGGTCCTACGAGCAGTACTTC	CASSPRSYEQYF
TRBV18	TRBJ2-1	-	-	TGTGCCAGCTCACCGCGCCGGGACGGTGCCTACAATGAGCAGTTCTTC	CASSPRRDGAYNEQFF
TRBV19	TRBJ2-3	-	TRBD2	TGTGCCAGTAGTACCTTAGCGGGGCGGACAGATACGCAGTATTTT	CASSTLAGRTDTQYF
TRBV2	TRBJ2-7	-	-	TGTGCCAACCAACAGGGTCCCCTCTACGAGCAGTACTTC	CANQQGPLYEQYF
TRBV4-3	TRBJ2-1	-	-	TGCGCCAGCAGCCAAGATATGCCCGGCCAAGAGGAGAAGCAGTTCTTC	CASSQDMPGQEEKQFF
TRBV4-3	TRBJ1-2	-	-	TGCGCCAGCAGCCAAGATACCCCCTCCTATGGCTACACCTTC	CASSQDTPSYGYTF
TRBV4-3	TRBJ2-1	-	-	TGCGCCAGCAGCCAAGCCGCGCAGGGAGCAGCGGATAGCTCCTACAATGAGCAGTTCTTC	CASSQAAQGAADSSYNEQFF
TRBV7-9	TRBJ2-1	-	-	TGTGCCAGCAGCTTAGCTAGGAATGAGCAGTTCTTC	CASSLARNEQFF
TRBV2	TRBJ2-7	once	TRBD1	TGTGCCAGCAGCAATTTGCAGACAGGGACCGAGCAGTACTTC	CASSNLQTGTEQYF
TRBV10-3	TRBJ2-7	once	-	TGTGCCATCAGTTGGGACGGTTACTACGAGCAGTACTTC	CAISWDGYYEQYF
TRBV10-2	TRBJ2-5	once	TRBD1	TGCGCCAGCAGTGAATTGACAGGGCCTCGGGCCCAGTACTTC	CASSELTGPRAQYF
TRBV7-2	TRBJ2-5	-	-	TGTGCCAGCAGCCCCGGACAGATAGAGACCCAGTACTTC	CASSPGQIETQYF
TRBV5-6	TRBJ1-1	-	-	TGTGCCAGCAGCCGAGGGTCGAACACTGAAGCTTTCTTT	CASSRGSNTEAFF
TRBV7-6	TRBJ2-1	-	-	TGTGCCAGCAGCCGAGGGGGAGAGCAGTTCTTC	CASSRGGEQFF
TRBV2	TRBJ2-7	-	-	TGTGCCAGCATGCACCAGGGCAACGAGCAGTACTTC	CASMHQGNEQYF
TRBV15	TRBJ2-7	-	TRBD2	TGTGCCACCAGCTCCGCGGGTACCGTAGCGGGAGATGCCGAGCAGTACTTC	CATSSAGTVAGDAEQYF
TRBV27	TRBJ2-3	once	TRBD2	TGTGCCAGCAGTTTAGAGGGTCGTAGGACTAGCGGGAGGGGCACAGATACGCAGTATTTT	CASSLEGRRTSGRGTDTQYF
TRBV5-4	TRBJ2-1	-	TRBD2	TGTGCCAGCAGCTTGGCTAGCGGGAAGGTTTATGAGCAGTTCTTC	CASSLASGKVYEQFF
TRBV4-3	TRBJ2-7	-	-	TGCGCCAGCAGCCAAGGAGGTCGTGGGGGTCAAGAGCAGTACTTC	CASSQGGRGGQEQYF
TRBV7-9	TRBJ1-1	-	-	TGTGCCAGCCGCGGCCCGAACACTGAAGCTTTCTTT	CASRGPNTEAFF
TRBV29-1	TRBJ2-5	-	TRBD2	TGCAGCGTTGAATTGGCGGGAGCGGGCGAGACCCAGTACTTC	CSVELAGAGETQYF
TRBV6-1	TRBJ1-2	-	TRBD1	TGTGCCAGCAGTGAAGCGTTCGGGATAGGGGGCATGGGCTACACCTTC	CASSEAFGIGGMGYTF
TRBV27	TRBJ2-1	-	TRBD2	TGTGCCAGCAGTTTCGGGCTAGCGGGAGTACGTGAGCAGTTCTTC	CASSFGLAGVREQFF
TRBV2	TRBJ2-5	-	TRBD1	TGTGCCAGCAGGGGGACAGGAGGAAATCGGGAGACCCAGTACTTC	CASRGTGGNRETQYF